What follows describes a single TCR beta chain. Antigen: not known. As to treatment: some 20 received Ad26.COV2.S at low or high dose, single or two shots; roughly five received placebo; per-sample allocation not given. The study sampled participants on day 63 after the first vaccine or placebo injection. These data come from a study of Ad26.COV2.S vaccination and SARS-CoV-2 variants. Points from the study as a whole: Estimates derived from TCR breadth and depth analyses may have underestimated total T cell responses. Considerable breadth of spike-specific CD8+ and CD4+ T cell responses has reportedly been documented following vaccination.

The CDR3 runs to 16 residues. Germline V gene sequence: CDR1 MDHEN, CDR2 SYDVKM. The junction had 7 bases not matched to a gene; V was cut back by 2 bases and J by 6 bases. TCRdb's copy holds only in-frame clones and misses some; the assay was immunoSEQ multiplex PCR. Altogether some 300,000 clones are present, roughly 84% being singletons, with the ten largest covering roughly 1.9%. The TCR originated in a person aged 18-60 years who received the Ad26.COV2.S COVID-19 vaccine or a placebo. Sequencing was performed on peripheral blood, taken in a trial of Ad26.COV2.S vaccine versus placebo. V gene TRBV28 combines with J gene TRBJ1-4; the match to TRBD1 covers 9 bases. Here the CDR3 reads CASSLTPGQGYEKLFF. In DNA form, the CDR3 reads TGTGCCAGCAGTTTAACCCCGGGACAGGGTTATGAAAAACTGTTTTTT.